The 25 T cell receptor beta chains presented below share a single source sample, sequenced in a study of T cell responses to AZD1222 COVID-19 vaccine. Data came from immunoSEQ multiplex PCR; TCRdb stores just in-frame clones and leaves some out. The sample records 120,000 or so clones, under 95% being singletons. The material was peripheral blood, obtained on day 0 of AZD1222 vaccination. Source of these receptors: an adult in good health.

For the CDR3, the DNA is TGTGCCAGCAGCTTAGACGGGAACACTGAAGCTTTCTTT. It is translated as CASSLDGNTEAFF. The rearrangement uses TRBV11-2 and TRBJ1-1, with unresolved D. The CDR3 length is 13 residues. The germline V gene encodes CDR1 SGHAT and CDR2 FQNNGV. V was trimmed by 0 bases and J by 1 base, leaving 3 bases between them.

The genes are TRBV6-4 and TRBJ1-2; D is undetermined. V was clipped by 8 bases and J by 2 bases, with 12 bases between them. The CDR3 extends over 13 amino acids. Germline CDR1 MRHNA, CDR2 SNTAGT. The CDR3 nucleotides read TGTGCCAGCGCCCCTGCAGGCAACTATGGCTACACCTTC. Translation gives CASAPAGNYGYTF.

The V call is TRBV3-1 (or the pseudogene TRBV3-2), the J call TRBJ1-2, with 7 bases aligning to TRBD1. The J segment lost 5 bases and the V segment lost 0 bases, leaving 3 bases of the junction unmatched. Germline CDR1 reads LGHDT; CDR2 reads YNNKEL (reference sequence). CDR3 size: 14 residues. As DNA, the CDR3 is TGTGCCAGCAGCCAAGACAACAGGGGTTATGGCTACACCTTC. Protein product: CASSQDNRGYGYTF.

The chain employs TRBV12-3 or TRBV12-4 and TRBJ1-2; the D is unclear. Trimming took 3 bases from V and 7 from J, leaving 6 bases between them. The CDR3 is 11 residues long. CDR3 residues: CASSLYFGYTF. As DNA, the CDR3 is TGTGCCAGCAGTTTGTATTTTGGCTACACCTTC.

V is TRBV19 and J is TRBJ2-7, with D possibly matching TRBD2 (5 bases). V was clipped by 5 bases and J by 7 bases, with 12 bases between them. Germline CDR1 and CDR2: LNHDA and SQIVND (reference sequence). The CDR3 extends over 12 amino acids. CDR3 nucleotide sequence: TGTGCCAGTAGTCAGCGGACGGAGGAGCAGTACTTC. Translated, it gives CASSQRTEEQYF. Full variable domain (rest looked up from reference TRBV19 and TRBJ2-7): DGGITQSPKYLFRKEGQNVTLSCEQNLNHDAMYWYRQDPGQGLRLIYYSQIVNDFQKGDIAEGYSVSREKKESFPLTVTSAQKNPTAFYLCASSQRTEEQYFGPGTRLTVT.

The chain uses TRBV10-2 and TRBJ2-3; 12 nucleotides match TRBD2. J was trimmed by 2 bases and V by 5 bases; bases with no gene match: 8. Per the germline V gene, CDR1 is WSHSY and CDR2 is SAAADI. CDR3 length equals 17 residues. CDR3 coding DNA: TGCGCCAGCAGTCAGCCCCCTAGCGGGGGGGCCACAGATACGCAGTATTTT. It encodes CASSQPPSGGATDTQYF.

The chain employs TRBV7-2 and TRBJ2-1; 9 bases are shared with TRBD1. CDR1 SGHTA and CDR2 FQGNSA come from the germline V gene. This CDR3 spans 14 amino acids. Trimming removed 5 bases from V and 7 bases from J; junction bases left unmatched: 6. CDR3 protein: CASSRDRDRNEQFF. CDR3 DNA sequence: TGTGCCAGCAGCCGGGACAGGGATAGGAATGAGCAGTTCTTC. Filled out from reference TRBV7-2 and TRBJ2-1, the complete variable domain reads GAGVSQSPSNKVTEKGKDVELRCDPISGHTALYWYRQSLGQGLEFLIYFQGNSAPDKSGLPSDRFSAERTGGSVSTLTIQRTQQEDSAVYLCASSRDRDRNEQFFGPGTRLTVL.

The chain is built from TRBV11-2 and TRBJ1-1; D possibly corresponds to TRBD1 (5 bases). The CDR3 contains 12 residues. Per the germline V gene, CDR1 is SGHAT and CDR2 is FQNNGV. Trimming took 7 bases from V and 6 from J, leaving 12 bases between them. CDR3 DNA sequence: TGTGCCAGCACTACTATCAGGGCTGAAGCTTTCTTT. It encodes CASTTIRAEAFF.

CDR3 amino acids: CASSLGGGDEQYF. The CDR3 nucleotides read TGTGCCAGCAGCTTAGGGGGCGGGGACGAGCAGTACTTC. This chain uses TRBV11-2 with TRBJ2-7; maybe TRBD2 (6 bases). V shed 1 base and J shed 5 bases, with 9 bases lying between them. The CDR3 covers 13 residues. CDR1 is SGHAT, CDR2 FQNNGV, per germline. The full variable domain, in which reference TRBV11-2 and TRBJ2-7 provide the parts outside the CDR3, is EAGVAQSPRYKIIEKRQSVAFWCNPISGHATLYWYQQILGQGPKLLIQFQNNGVVDDSQLPKDRFSAERLKGVDSTLKIQPAKLEDSAVYLCASSLGGGDEQYFGPGTRLTVT.

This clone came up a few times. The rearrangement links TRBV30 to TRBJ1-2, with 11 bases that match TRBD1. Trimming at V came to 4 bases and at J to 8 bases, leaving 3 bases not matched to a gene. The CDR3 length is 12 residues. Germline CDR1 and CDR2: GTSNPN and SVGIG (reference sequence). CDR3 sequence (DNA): TGTGCCTGGATGGACAGGGGGCGCGGCTACACCTTC. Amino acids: CAWMDRGRGYTF.

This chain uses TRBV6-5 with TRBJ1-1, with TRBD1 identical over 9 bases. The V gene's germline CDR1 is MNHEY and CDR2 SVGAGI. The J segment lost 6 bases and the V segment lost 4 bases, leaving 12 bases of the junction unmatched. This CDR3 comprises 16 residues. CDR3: CASSSRKTGGRAEAFF. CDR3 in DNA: TGTGCCAGCAGTTCTCGAAAGACAGGGGGTAGGGCTGAAGCTTTCTTT.

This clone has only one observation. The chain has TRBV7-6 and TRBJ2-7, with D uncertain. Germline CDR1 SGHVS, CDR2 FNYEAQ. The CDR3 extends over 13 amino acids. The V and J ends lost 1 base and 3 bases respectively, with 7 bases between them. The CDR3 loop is CASSLGQNYEQYF. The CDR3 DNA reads TGTGCCAGCAGCTTAGGCCAGAACTACGAGCAGTACTTC.

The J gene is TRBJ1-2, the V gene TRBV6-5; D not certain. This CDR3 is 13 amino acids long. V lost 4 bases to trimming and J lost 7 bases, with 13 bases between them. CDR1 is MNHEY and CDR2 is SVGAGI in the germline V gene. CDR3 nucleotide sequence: TGTGCCAGCAGTTTAGACCCATTAGGTGGCTACACCTTC. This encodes CASSLDPLGGYTF.

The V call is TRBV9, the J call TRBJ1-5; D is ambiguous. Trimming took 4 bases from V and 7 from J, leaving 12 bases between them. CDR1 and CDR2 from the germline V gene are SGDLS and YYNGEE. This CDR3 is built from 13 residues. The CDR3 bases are TGTGCCAGCAGCTTTCGCGACAACCAGCCCCAGCATTTT. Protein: CASSFRDNQPQHF. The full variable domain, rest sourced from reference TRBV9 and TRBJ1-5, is DSGVTQTPKHLITATGQRVTLRCSPRSGDLSVYWYQQSLDQGLQFLIQYYNGEERAKGNILERFSAQQFPDLHSELNLSSLELGDSALYFCASSFRDNQPQHFGDGTRLSIL.

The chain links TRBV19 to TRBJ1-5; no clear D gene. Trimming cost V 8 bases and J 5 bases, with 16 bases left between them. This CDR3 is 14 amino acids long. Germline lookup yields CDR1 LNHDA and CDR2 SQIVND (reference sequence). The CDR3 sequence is CASSHPGSHQPQHF. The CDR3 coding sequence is TGTGCCAGTTCCCACCCGGGCAGCCATCAGCCCCAGCATTTT.

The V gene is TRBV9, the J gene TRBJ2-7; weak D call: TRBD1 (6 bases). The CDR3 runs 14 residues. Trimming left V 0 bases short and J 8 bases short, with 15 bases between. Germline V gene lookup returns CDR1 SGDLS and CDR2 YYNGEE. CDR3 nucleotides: TGTGCCAGCAGCGTAGGTGGACAGCCCTCAAAGCAGTACTTC. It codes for CASSVGGQPSKQYF.

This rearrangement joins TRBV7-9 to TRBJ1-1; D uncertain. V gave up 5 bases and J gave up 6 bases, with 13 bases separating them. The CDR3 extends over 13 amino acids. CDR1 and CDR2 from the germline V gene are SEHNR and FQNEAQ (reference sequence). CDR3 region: CASSGSPGAEAFF. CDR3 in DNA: TGTGCCAGCAGCGGATCCCCAGGCGCTGAAGCTTTCTTT.

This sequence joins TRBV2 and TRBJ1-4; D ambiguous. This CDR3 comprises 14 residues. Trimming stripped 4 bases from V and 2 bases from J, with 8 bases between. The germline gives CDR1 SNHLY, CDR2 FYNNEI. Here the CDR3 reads CASSGTVTNEKLFF. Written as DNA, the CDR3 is TGTGCCAGCAGTGGCACAGTTACTAATGAAAAACTGTTTTTT.

The CDR3 DNA sequence: TGTGCCAGCAGGGTGAACACTGAAGCTTTCTTT. This sequence encodes CASRVNTEAFF. This chain connects TRBV25-1 to TRBJ1-1; D gene ambiguous. The CDR3 consists of 11 residues. Germline loops: CDR1 MGHDK, CDR2 SYGVNS. Between the trimmed V and J ends, which lost 6 bases and 0 bases, there was a span of 2 bases. Using reference TRBV25-1 and TRBJ1-1 for the parts outside the CDR3, the full variable domain is EADIYQTPRYLVIGTGKKITLECSQTMGHDKMYWYQQDPGMELHLIHYSYGVNSTEKGDLSSESTVSRIRTEHFPLTLESARPSHTSQYLCASRVNTEAFFGQGTRLTVV.

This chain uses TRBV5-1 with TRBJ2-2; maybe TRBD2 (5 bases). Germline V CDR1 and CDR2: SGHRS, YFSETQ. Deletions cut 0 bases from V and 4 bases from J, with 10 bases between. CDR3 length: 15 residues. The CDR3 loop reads CASSLAAGVTGELFF. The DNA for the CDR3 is TGCGCCAGCAGCTTGGCGGCGGGTGTCACCGGGGAGCTGTTTTTT.

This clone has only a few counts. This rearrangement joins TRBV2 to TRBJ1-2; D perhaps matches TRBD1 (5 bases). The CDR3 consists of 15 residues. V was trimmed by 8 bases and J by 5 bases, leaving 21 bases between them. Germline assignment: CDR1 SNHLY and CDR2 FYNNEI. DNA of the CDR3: TGTGCCAGCCTACCTAGATCAGGGATTAATTATGGCTACACCTTC. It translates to CASLPRSGINYGYTF.

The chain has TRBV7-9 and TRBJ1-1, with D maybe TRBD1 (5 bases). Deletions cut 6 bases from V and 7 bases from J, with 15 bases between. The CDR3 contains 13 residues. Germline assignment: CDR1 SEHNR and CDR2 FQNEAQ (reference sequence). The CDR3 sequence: CASRWVSGDEAFF. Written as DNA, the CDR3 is TGTGCCAGCAGATGGGTGTCGGGGGATGAAGCTTTCTTT. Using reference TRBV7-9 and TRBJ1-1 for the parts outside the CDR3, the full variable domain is DTGVSQNPRHKITKRGQNVTFRCDPISEHNRLYWYRQTLGQGPEFLTYFQNEAQLEKSRLLSDRFSAERPKGSFSTLEIQRTEQGDSAMYLCASRWVSGDEAFFGQGTRLTVV.

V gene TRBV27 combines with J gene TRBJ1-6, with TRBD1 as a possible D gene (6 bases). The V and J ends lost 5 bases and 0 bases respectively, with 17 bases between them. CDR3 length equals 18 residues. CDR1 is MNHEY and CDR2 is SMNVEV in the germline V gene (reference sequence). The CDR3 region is CASSIPQGSGSYNSPLHF. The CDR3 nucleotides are TGTGCCAGCAGTATTCCACAGGGTTCGGGCTCCTATAATTCACCCCTCCACTTT.

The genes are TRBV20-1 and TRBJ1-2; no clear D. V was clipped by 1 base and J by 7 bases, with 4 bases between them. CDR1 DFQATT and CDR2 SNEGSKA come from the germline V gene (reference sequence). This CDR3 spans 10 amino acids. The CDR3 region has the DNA TGCAGTGCTAGAGTGTCTGGCTACACCTTC. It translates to CSARVSGYTF.

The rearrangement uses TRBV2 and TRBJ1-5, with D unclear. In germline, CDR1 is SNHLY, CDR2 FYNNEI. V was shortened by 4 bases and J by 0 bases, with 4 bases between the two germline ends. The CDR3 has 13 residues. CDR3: CASSADSNQPQHF. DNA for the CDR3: TGTGCCAGCAGTGCTGATAGCAATCAGCCCCAGCATTTT.